What follows are 18 T cell receptor beta chains derived from one specimen sequenced in a study of CD8 T cells in Susac syndrome. RNA in amounts of roughly 0.5 to 1 ug was reverse transcribed with random hexamers. TCRdb re-analysed the immunoSEQ multiplex PCR reads in MiXCR, keeping a single row per CDR3 protein. The sample shows around 180,000 distinct CDR3 sequences, approximately 96% of them seen only once. The sample taken for sequencing was CD8+ T cells from PBMCs. The receptors stem from a human donor with multiple sclerosis.

The chain is built from TRBV20-1 and TRBJ2-3; no definite D call. V was shortened by 2 bases and J by 1 base, with 10 bases between the two germline ends. The V gene's germline CDR1 is DFQATT and CDR2 SNEGSKA (reference sequence). The CDR3 runs 14 residues. The CDR3 protein is CSARPSRGTDTQYF. The DNA for the CDR3 is TGCAGTGCTAGACCCTCCCGGGGCACAGATACGCAGTATTTT.

The chain links TRBV14 to TRBJ1-2; D unresolved. Germline loops: CDR1 SGHDN, CDR2 FVKESK. CDR3 length equals 14 residues. The V end was cut by 0 bases, the J end by 5 bases, with 10 bases between. The CDR3 loop reads CASSQDQTLYGYTF. Written as DNA, the CDR3 is TGTGCCAGCAGCCAAGATCAAACTTTGTATGGCTACACCTTC.

The chain links TRBV4-2 to TRBJ2-3, with D perhaps matching TRBD1 (6 bases). This CDR3 has 15 amino acids. Germline loops: CDR1 LGHNA, CDR2 YNFKEQ. Trimming took off 5 bases at V and 1 base at J, with 13 bases between the two ends. The CDR3 sequence is CASSGRGKGTDTQYF. The CDR3 region has the DNA TGTGCCAGCAGCGGCAGGGGAAAGGGCACAGATACGCAGTATTTT.

This clonotype occurred once. This chain joins TRBV6-5 and TRBJ2-2, with D maybe TRBD2 (6 bases). This CDR3 contains 15 residues. Germline lookup yields CDR1 MNHEY and CDR2 SVGAGI. V lost 5 bases, J lost 5 bases, and 15 bases lay in between. CDR3 in amino acids: CASSRGRGRTGELFF. As DNA, the CDR3 is TGTGCCAGCAGTAGGGGAAGAGGGAGGACCGGGGAGCTGTTTTTT.

This chain links TRBV6-5 with TRBJ2-7; D is unresolved. Germline lookup yields CDR1 MNHEY and CDR2 SVGAGI. Trimming took 2 bases from V and 3 from J, leaving 5 bases between them. This CDR3 is built from 12 residues. The DNA for the CDR3 is TGTGCCAGCAGTTACACCGACTACGAGCAGTACTTC. This encodes CASSYTDYEQYF.

CDR3 nucleotides: TGTGCCAGCAGCTTGCGCGGCCCCTACGAGCAGTACTTC. Its translation is CASSLRGPYEQYF. The V and J genes are TRBV5-4 and TRBJ2-7; D unclear. The ends were cut back, 1 base at V and 2 bases at J, with 7 bases in the middle. Germline lookup yields CDR1 SGHNT and CDR2 YYREEE (reference sequence). The CDR3 has 13 amino acids.

This clonotype was recorded only once. The chain recombines TRBV9 with TRBJ1-1; 7 bases line up with TRBD1. Germline CDR1 reads SGDLS; CDR2 reads YYNGEE. Germline trimming cut 3 bases from V and 5 bases from J; bases unmatched to any gene: 4. This CDR3 has 13 amino acids. The CDR3 nucleotides read TGTGCCAGCAGCGGGATGACAGGGACTGAAGCTTTCTTT. It is translated as CASSGMTGTEAFF.

The chain carries TRBV29-1 and TRBJ2-1, with D maybe TRBD1 (6 bases). This CDR3 is built from 13 residues. The V and J ends lost 3 bases and 6 bases respectively, with 12 bases between them. The germline gives CDR1 SQVTM, CDR2 ANQGSEA. The CDR3 nucleotides read TGCAGCGTTGAGGGTGGGACACCCAATGAGCAGTTCTTC. This gives the protein CSVEGGTPNEQFF.

The gene calls are TRBV7-9 and TRBJ2-1; no reliable D call. This CDR3 is 15 amino acids long. V dropped 5 bases and J dropped 4 bases, with 15 bases sitting between them. From germline, CDR1 is SEHNR and CDR2 FQNEAQ (reference sequence). The CDR3 loop is CASSLSETAYNEQFF. CDR3 DNA: TGTGCCAGCAGCCTATCCGAAACAGCTTACAATGAGCAGTTCTTC.

V usage is TRBV30 and J usage is TRBJ1-2, with 7 bases lining up with TRBD1. Germline V lookup: CDR1 GTSNPN, CDR2 SVGIG (reference sequence). V shed 0 bases, J shed 6 bases, and the junction held 4 bases outside the gene matches. The CDR3 runs to 13 residues. The CDR3 loop is CAWSVFGTDGYTF. As DNA, the CDR3 is TGTGCCTGGAGTGTGTTCGGGACAGATGGCTACACCTTC. The entire variable domain, with the rest obtained from reference TRBV30 and TRBJ1-2, is as follows: SQTIHQWPATLVQPVGSPLSLECTVEGTSNPNLYWYRQAAGRGLQLLFYSVGIGQISSEVPQNLSASRPQDRQFILSSKKLLLSDSGFYLCAWSVFGTDGYTFGSGTRLTVV.

The rearrangement uses TRBV7-2 and TRBJ1-5; D is possibly TRBD1 (5 bases). Trimming took 6 bases from V and 3 from J, leaving 18 bases between them. Germline V gene data show CDR1 as SGHTA and CDR2 as FQGNSA. The CDR3 covers 16 residues. The CDR3 sequence is CASSNEPRGANQPQHF. CDR3 bases: TGTGCCAGCAGTAATGAACCTAGGGGAGCCAATCAGCCCCAGCATTTT. The entire variable domain, with the rest obtained from reference TRBV7-2 and TRBJ1-5, is as follows: GAGVSQSPSNKVTEKGKDVELRCDPISGHTALYWYRQSLGQGLEFLIYFQGNSAPDKSGLPSDRFSAERTGGSVSTLTIQRTQQEDSAVYLCASSNEPRGANQPQHFGDGTRLSIL.

This sequence joins TRBV7-9 and TRBJ2-4; TRBD1 aligns across 8 bases. V lost 1 base and J lost 6; bases outside the gene matches: 2. This CDR3 has 14 residues. The germline CDR1 and CDR2 sequences are SEHNR and FQNEAQ (reference sequence). The CDR3 sequence: CASSLGQGLNIQYF. The CDR3 nucleotides are TGTGCCAGCAGCTTAGGACAGGGGCTAAACATTCAGTACTTC.

The chain combines TRBV29-1 with TRBJ2-1, with 8 bases identical to TRBD2. The CDR3 loop spans 16 amino acids. CDR1 is SQVTM and CDR2 is ANQGSEA in the germline V gene. The ends lost 1 base at V and 0 bases at J; junction bases unmatched: 5. The CDR3 nucleotides read TGCAGCGTTGAAGGGTGGAGCGGGAGCTCCTACAATGAGCAGTTCTTC. Translating it yields CSVEGWSGSSYNEQFF.

V and J are TRBV15 and TRBJ1-2, with 9 positions matching TRBD1. From germline, CDR1 is LNHNV and CDR2 YYDKDF (reference sequence). The CDR3 has 15 residues. Trimming cost V 6 bases and J 5 bases; bases outside gene matches: 10. The CDR3 sequence is CATRDPPGTGYGYTF. In DNA form, the CDR3 reads TGTGCCACCAGGGACCCCCCCGGGACAGGGTATGGCTACACCTTC.

The chain links TRBV27 to TRBJ2-1; TRBD2 matches 11 bases. CDR1 and CDR2 (germline): MNHEY, SMNVEV (reference sequence). V trimming: 6 bases; J trimming: 3 bases; junction bases outside the gene matches: 4. The CDR3 is 15 amino acids. CDR3 sequence reads: CASRPGTSGYNEQFF. The CDR3 nucleotides read TGTGCCAGCAGGCCCGGGACTAGCGGCTACAATGAGCAGTTCTTC.

The chain uses TRBV5-1 and TRBJ2-3; no clear D. The CDR3 spans 16 residues. Germline-derived CDR1 and CDR2 are SGHRS and YFSETQ. Deletions cut 2 bases from V and 5 bases from J, with 18 bases between. The CDR3, as DNA: TGCGCCAGCAGCTTCCGCAGCCGCGAATACGTAGATACGCAGTATTTT. The encoded protein is CASSFRSREYVDTQYF.

The chain uses TRBV27 and TRBJ1-5; D is perhaps TRBD1 (5 bases). Per the germline V gene, CDR1 is MNHEY and CDR2 is SMNVEV (reference sequence). CDR3 size: 14 residues. The germline V and J ends were trimmed by 2 bases and 2 bases, with 7 bases remaining between them. This CDR3 is CASSLVRGNQPQHF. The CDR3 nucleotides read TGTGCCAGCAGTTTAGTCAGGGGCAATCAGCCCCAGCATTTT.

J is TRBJ2-1 and V is TRBV15, with D unclear. The V and J ends lost 0 bases and 6 bases respectively, with 6 bases between them. The germline CDR1 and CDR2 sequences are LNHNV and YYDKDF (reference sequence). The CDR3 is made up of 13 amino acids. CDR3 protein: CATSREGSNEQFF. The CDR3 region has the DNA TGTGCCACCAGCAGAGAAGGCTCCAATGAGCAGTTCTTC.